The 15 T cell receptor beta chains reported below all come from one sample, sequenced in a study of CD8+CD57+ T cells in acquired aplastic anemia. Investigators profiled TCR beta VDJ and CDR3 from genomic DNA template. TCRdb reprocessed the reads via MiXCR and lists one record per CDR3 protein. The table records about 120,000 distinct CDR3 sequences, under 60% of them present only once. Patients chosen for sequencing had shown CD8+CD57+ cell expansion by flow cytometry. What was sequenced was sorted CD4+, CD8+, or CD8+CD57+ T cells (not recorded which) from PBMCs. The receptors shown here come from a human donor with aplastic anemia.

The chain carries TRBV2 and TRBJ2-1; D unclear. The CDR3 has 13 amino acids. The germline V gene has CDR1 SNHLY and CDR2 FYNNEI. V was cut by 5 bases and J by 10 bases, with 15 bases left in between. The CDR3 sequence: CASSLGLYYEQFF. CDR3 bases: TGTGCCAGCAGTTTAGGGTTATACTACGAGCAGTTCTTC.

J is TRBJ2-3 and V is TRBV10-3; 10 bases align to TRBD1. The germline gives CDR1 ENHRY, CDR2 SYGVKD. V lost 6 bases and J lost 4; bases outside the gene matches: 4. CDR3 length: 14 residues. For the CDR3, the DNA is TGTGCCATCAGCGGGACAGGGGATGCAGATACGCAGTATTTT. Translation gives CAISGTGDADTQYF.

The chain recombines TRBV4-1 with TRBJ2-5; possibly TRBD1 or TRBD2 for D (6 bases each). CDR3 length equals 15 residues. Trimming cost V 2 bases and J 5 bases, with 15 bases left between them. The germline gives CDR1 MGHRA, CDR2 YSYEKL. The CDR3 DNA reads as TGCGCCAGCAGCCAACGGTCGGGGGCGGGGGAGACCCAGTACTTC. Translating gives CASSQRSGAGETQYF.

The chain joins TRBV12-3 or TRBV12-4 to TRBJ1-3, with a weak D call TRBD1 (5 bases). The CDR3 is 15 amino acids. The V and J ends lost 5 bases and 0 bases respectively, with 11 bases between them. CDR3 sequence (DNA): TGTGCCAGCAGTCGGGACGGAGACTCTGGAAACACCATATATTTT. Its translation is CASSRDGDSGNTIYF.

This clonotype was observed once. The genes are TRBV10-3 and TRBJ2-7; 8 bases agree with TRBD1. Germline-derived CDR1 and CDR2 are ENHRY and SYGVKD. V shed 6 bases, J shed 0 bases, and the junction held 4 bases outside the gene matches. The CDR3 extends over 14 amino acids. Here the CDR3 DNA reads TGTGCCATCAGGACAGGGGTTAGCTCCTACGAGCAGTACTTC. Translated: CAIRTGVSSYEQYF.

The gene calls are TRBV29-1 and TRBJ1-1; D remains ambiguous. V lost 7 bases and J lost 0, with 12 bases in between. The CDR3 has 13 residues. CDR1 is SQVTM, CDR2 ANQGSEA, per germline. The CDR3 sequence: CSAGPIMNTEAFF. Here the CDR3 DNA reads TGCAGCGCCGGACCGATCATGAACACTGAAGCTTTCTTT.

The rearrangement links TRBV7-9 to TRBJ2-3; D gene unclear. The CDR3 contains 13 residues. V gave up 5 bases and J gave up 4 bases, with 10 bases separating them. Germline assignment: CDR1 SEHNR and CDR2 FQNEAQ (reference sequence). The CDR3 sequence is CASSRGGADTQYF. The DNA for the CDR3 is TGTGCCAGCAGCCGCGGCGGTGCAGATACGCAGTATTTT.

This sequence joins TRBV29-1 and TRBJ2-1, with 8 bases aligning to TRBD1. Germline trimming cut 4 bases from V and 0 bases from J; bases unmatched to any gene: 8. The V gene's germline CDR1 is SQVTM and CDR2 ANQGSEA. The CDR3 contains 16 residues. The CDR3 nucleotides read TGCAGCGTTGTAGGGGACAGGAGTCGCTCCTACAATGAGCAGTTCTTC. Translation gives CSVVGDRSRSYNEQFF.

V and J are TRBV11-1 and TRBJ2-7; 11 bases match TRBD2. This CDR3 is built from 16 residues. Germline lookup yields CDR1 SGHAT and CDR2 FQDESV (reference sequence). V lost 7 bases to trimming and J lost 3 bases; unmatched junction nucleotides: 11. CDR3 amino acids: CASKSSSLAGVYEQYF. CDR3 in DNA: TGTGCCAGCAAATCCTCATCACTAGCGGGGGTCTACGAGCAGTACTTC.

The chain couples TRBV2 to TRBJ2-1, with TRBD2 identical over 11 bases. Germline loops: CDR1 SNHLY, CDR2 FYNNEI. V gave up 6 bases and J gave up 2 bases; unmatched junction bases: 3. This CDR3 spans 15 amino acids. The CDR3 nucleotides read TGTGCCAGCAGGGGGACTAGCGGAGCCTACAATGAGCAGTTCTTC. It is translated as CASRGTSGAYNEQFF. The entire variable domain, with the rest obtained from reference TRBV2 and TRBJ2-1, is as follows: EPEVTQTPSHQVTQMGQEVILRCVPISNHLYFYWYRQILGQKVEFLVSFYNNEISEKSEIFDDQFSVERPDGSNFTLKIRSTKLEDSAMYFCASRGTSGAYNEQFFGPGTRLTVL.

The chain joins TRBV2 to TRBJ2-1; 10 nucleotides agree with TRBD2. The germline CDR1 and CDR2 sequences are SNHLY and FYNNEI. V lost 1 base, J lost 10 bases, and 7 bases stayed unmatched. This CDR3 spans 15 amino acids. This CDR3 reads CASSEVGLAGVEQFF. In nucleotides, the CDR3 is TGTGCCAGCAGTGAAGTAGGTCTAGCGGGGGTCGAGCAGTTCTTC.

By sample fraction, this clonotype is medium-sized (0.01 to 0.1%). The chain combines TRBV20-1 with TRBJ2-5, with D possibly being TRBD1 or TRBD2 (6 bases each). The V gene's germline CDR1 is DFQATT and CDR2 SNEGSKA (reference sequence). The V gene lost 5 bases and the J gene lost 10 bases, with 20 bases spanning the gap. CDR3 length equals 13 residues. CDR3 region: CSALTPPRGDQYF. The DNA of the CDR3 is TGCAGTGCTCTAACTCCTCCGAGGGGGGACCAGTACTTC.

This clonotype was seen more than once but under ten times. The rearrangement links TRBV20-1 to TRBJ1-3, with a tentative D call TRBD1 (5 bases). Per the germline V gene, CDR1 is DFQATT and CDR2 is SNEGSKA (reference sequence). This CDR3 has 15 amino acids. V was cut by 6 bases and J by 0 bases, with 15 bases left in between. The CDR3 sequence is CSASPGPTSGNTIYF. The DNA of the CDR3 is TGCAGTGCAAGTCCGGGACCGACCTCTGGAAACACCATATATTTT.

This clonotype was counted at least ten times. The V gene is TRBV5-6, the J gene TRBJ1-6; TRBD1 is a possible D gene (5 bases). The V and J ends lost 1 base and 3 bases respectively, with 17 bases between them. Germline V lookup: CDR1 SGHDT, CDR2 YYEEEE. The CDR3 contains 18 residues. This CDR3 reads CASSLLVSRGVYNSPLHF. CDR3 coding DNA: TGTGCCAGCAGCTTGTTAGTCTCTAGAGGGGTCTATAATTCACCCCTCCACTTT.

This clonotype was counted only a few times. Here the CDR3 reads CATSRRTLEGYTF. In DNA, the CDR3 is TGTGCCACCAGCAGACGGACTTTAGAAGGCTACACCTTC. The rearrangement joins TRBV15 to TRBJ1-2; D gene unclear. Trimming took off 2 bases at V and 8 bases at J, with 12 bases between the two ends. CDR1 and CDR2 (germline): LNHNV, YYDKDF (reference sequence). The CDR3 runs 13 residues.